This is a list of T cell receptor beta chains from one sample in a study of T cells in Graves' hyperthyroidism and ophthalmopathy. TCRdb re-analysed the multiplex PCR reads in MiXCR, keeping a single row per CDR3 protein. Of 500,000 to 600,000 distinct CDR3 sequences detected, 40% to 50% appear once; the ten largest clones hold about two fifths. Sequencing used peripheral blood or thyroid tissue (not recorded which). The receptors come from an adult woman with Graves' disease, either hyperthyroidism or ophthalmopathy (not recorded which). Each CDR3 is given with its conserved first and last residue.

v_call	j_call	cdr3_aa
TRBV10-3	TRBJ1-4	CAISGDGKLFF
TRBV10-2	TRBJ1-4	CATRGDNEKLFF
TRBV6-5	TRBJ2-5	CAGGAGAQETQYF
TRBV7-2	TRBJ2-5	CASSFGAEGETQYF
TRBV19	TRBJ2-7	CASSTSGDGTYEQYF
TRBV29-1	TRBJ1-3	CSVGVRGDGYTIYF
TRBV11-2	TRBJ1-6	CASSSMGGTPLHF
TRBV7-8	TRBJ2-7	CASSARGQGTYEQYF
TRBV20-1	TRBJ1-1	CSARAGTGEGEAFF
TRBV9	TRBJ2-3	CASSVIAITNTQYF
TRBV7-9	TRBJ2-7	CASSRLLGGFSYEQYF
TRBV19	TRBJ1-6	CASSILAGRNSPLHF
TRBV19	TRBJ1-2	CASCDRGGYGYTF
TRBV20-1	TRBJ1-5	CSARTGQGNQPQHF